This TCR beta chain was recovered during a study of glioma-infiltrating T cells. Concerning this clonotype: Mismatch with germline at one junction end may stem from a read error.

Germline V gene lookup returns CDR1 SEHNR and CDR2 FQNEAQ (reference sequence). CDR3 size: 13 residues. Using RNA template, CDR3s of TCR alpha and beta were amplified with iRepertoire arm-PCR. TCRdb independently ran MiXCR on the multiplex PCR reads; one entry per CDR3 protein. In the table there are about 2,500 distinct CDR3 sequences, around 73% of which are singletons. The sample was glioma tissue, nonneoplastic brain tissue, or PBMCs (not recorded which). The rearrangement uses TRBV7-9 and TRBJ1-4; perhaps TRBD1 as D (5 bases). The TCR sequence derives from a human donor with low-grade glioma or glioblastoma, undergoing nonglioma brain surgery, or in good health (not recorded which). The CDR3 bases are TGTGCCAGCAGCCGCGACAGCCATGAAAAACTGTTCTTT. The encoded protein is CASSRDSHEKLFF.